This T cell receptor (beta chain) was identified during a study of breast tumors, draining lymph nodes, adjacent tissues. This clonotype was recorded a few times. MiXCR, run by TCRdb on the multiplex PCR reads, gives a single entry per CDR3 protein. In the table there are about 130,000 distinct CDR3 sequences, roughly 20% of which are singletons. Samples came from axillary lymph nodes draining the breast cancer. The CDR3 sequence is 17 residues long. The V segment lost 3 bases and the J segment 4 bases; nucleotides outside the gene matches: 9. Per the germline V gene, CDR1 is SGHNT and CDR2 is YYREEE (reference sequence).

Sequenced material: axillary lymph node tissue. The chain links TRBV5-4 to TRBJ2-3; 12 positions agree with TRBD2. This sequence originates from a female donor with breast cancer. Some clones in this sample may be carry-over from other donors' samples. The DNA for the CDR3 is TGTGCCAGCAGCTCAATGAAACTAGCGGGAGGCGCAGATACGCAGTATTTT. It translates to CASSSMKLAGGADTQYF.